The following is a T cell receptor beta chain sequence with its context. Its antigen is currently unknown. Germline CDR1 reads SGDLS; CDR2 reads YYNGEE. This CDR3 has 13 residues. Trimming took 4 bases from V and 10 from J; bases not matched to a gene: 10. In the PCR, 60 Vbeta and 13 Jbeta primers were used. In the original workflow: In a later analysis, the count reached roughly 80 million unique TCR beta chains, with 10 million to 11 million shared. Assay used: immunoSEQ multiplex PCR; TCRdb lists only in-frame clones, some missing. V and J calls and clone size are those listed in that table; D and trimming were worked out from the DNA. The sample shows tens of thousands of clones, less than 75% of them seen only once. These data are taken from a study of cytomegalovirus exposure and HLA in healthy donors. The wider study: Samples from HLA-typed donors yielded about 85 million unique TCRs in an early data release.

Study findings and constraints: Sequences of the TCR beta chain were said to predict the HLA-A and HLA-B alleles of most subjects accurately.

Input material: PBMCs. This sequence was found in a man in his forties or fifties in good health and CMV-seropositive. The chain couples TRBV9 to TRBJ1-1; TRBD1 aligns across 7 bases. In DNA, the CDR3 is TGTGCCAGCAGCTCAGGAACAGGGGATAGAGCTTTCTTT. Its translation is CASSSGTGDRAFF.